What follows are 13 T cell receptor beta chains derived from one specimen sequenced in a study of blood T cell repertoires in COVID-19. Clones were sequenced by immunoSEQ multiplex PCR, and TCRdb holds only the in-frame ones, with some missing. The sample lists approximately 110,000 clones; over 70% were seen once. The source material was peripheral blood. The receptor source for this set is a woman aged 45-59 years with acute or convalescent COVID-19.

The chain is built from TRBV18 and TRBJ2-1; 11 nucleotides align to TRBD2. CDR3 length: 18 amino acids. The germline gives CDR1 KGHSH, CDR2 LQKENI. The ends lost 4 bases at V and 0 bases at J; junction bases unmatched: 8. The CDR3 DNA follows: TGTGCCAGCTCACTACTTAGCGGGGGGGCCGCCTCCTACAATGAGCAGTTCTTC. Translated: CASSLLSGGAASYNEQFF.

V gene TRBV3-1 (or the pseudogene TRBV3-2) combines with J gene TRBJ1-1, with a weak D call TRBD1 (6 bases). V was shortened by 4 bases and J by 7 bases, with 10 bases between the two germline ends. This CDR3 has 12 residues. CDR1 and CDR2 from the germline V gene are LGHDT and YNNKEL (reference sequence). The CDR3 DNA reads as TGTGCCAGCAGCCGACAGGAACGTGAAGCTTTCTTT. Amino acid sequence: CASSRQEREAFF.

This clone was picked up a small number of times. V gene TRBV7-6 combines with J gene TRBJ2-2; D gene unclear. The length of the CDR3 is 15 residues. The ends were cut back, 0 bases at V and 4 bases at J, with 9 bases in the middle. Germline V gene data show CDR1 as SGHVS and CDR2 as FNYEAQ. The CDR3 protein is CASSLATTPTGELFF. The CDR3 DNA sequence: TGTGCCAGCAGCTTAGCCACAACCCCCACCGGGGAGCTGTTTTTT.

On this clone: The identical CDR3 is also encoded by other nucleotide sequences in the sample. This chain uses TRBV6-5 with TRBJ1-1; D is undetermined. This CDR3 has 13 amino acids. V was pared by 2 bases and J by 5 bases, with 9 bases between. The germline CDR1 and CDR2 sequences are MNHEY and SVGAGI. The CDR3 sequence: CASSYGRGTEAFF. The CDR3, as DNA: TGTGCCAGCAGTTACGGTCGGGGTACTGAAGCTTTCTTT.

The chain links TRBV5-4 to TRBJ1-2, with 7 nucleotides matching TRBD1. Trimming cost V 2 bases and J 8 bases; bases outside gene matches: 9. Looked up from germline, CDR1 is SGHNT and CDR2 is YYREEE (reference sequence). The CDR3 is made up of 14 amino acids. The CDR3 sequence is CASSLPGGSAGYTF. CDR3 DNA sequence: TGTGCCAGCAGCTTACCAGGGGGATCCGCGGGCTACACCTTC.

The V call is TRBV11-2, the J call TRBJ2-1, with 11 bases matching TRBD2. CDR1 is SGHAT and CDR2 is FQNNGV in the germline V gene. With V trimmed by 6 bases and J by 7 bases, 8 bases remained unmatched. The CDR3 runs 15 residues. CDR3 coding DNA: TGTGCCAGCAGTACCTGGGGACTAGCGGAAAATGAGCAGTTCTTC. Encoded protein: CASSTWGLAENEQFF.

J is TRBJ1-4 and V is TRBV7-2; D uncertain. V lost 1 base and J 8 bases, leaving 11 bases between the germline ends. The length of the CDR3 is 14 residues. Germline V gene data show CDR1 as SGHTA and CDR2 as FQGNSA. CDR3 sequence: CASSLGTGEEKLFF. The DNA of the CDR3 is TGTGCCAGCAGCTTAGGGACGGGAGAGGAAAAACTGTTTTTT.

The rearrangement uses TRBV6-5 and TRBJ1-2, with TRBD1 matching over 9 bases. Germline V gene sequence: CDR1 MNHEY, CDR2 SVGAGI. The CDR3 is 14 amino acids. V shed 4 bases and J 5 bases; nucleotides not matched to a gene: 5. The CDR3 DNA sequence: TGTGCCAGCAGTTCTTCCGGGACAGGGTATGGCTACACCTTC. Its translation: CASSSSGTGYGYTF.

The rearrangement uses TRBV28 and TRBJ1-2; D is perhaps TRBD1 (5 bases). Germline V CDR1 and CDR2: MDHEN, SYDVKM. V was pared by 6 bases and J by 2 bases, with 19 bases between. This CDR3 region has 16 residues. The CDR3 DNA reads as TGTGCCAGCAGCCCCGGAGGGACCTCGGCGAACTATGGCTACACCTTC. This translates into CASSPGGTSANYGYTF.

The chain has TRBV28 and TRBJ2-6; the D is unclear. V dropped 6 bases and J dropped 1 base, with 10 bases sitting between them. Germline CDR1 is MDHEN and CDR2 is SYDVKM. There are 15 residues in the CDR3. DNA of the CDR3: TGTGCCAGCAGGGGCCAGTTTTCTGGGGCCAACGTCCTGACTTTC. This codes for CASRGQFSGANVLTF.

The chain combines TRBV3-1 (or the pseudogene TRBV3-2) with TRBJ2-7; no clear D gene. V was clipped by 0 bases and J by 3 bases, with 9 bases between them. CDR1 is LGHDT, CDR2 YNNKEL, per germline (reference sequence). The length of the CDR3 is 14 residues. CDR3 bases: TGTGCCAGCAGCCAAGATGATCCCGGCTACGAGCAGTACTTC. It translates to CASSQDDPGYEQYF.

This chain uses TRBV9 with TRBJ2-2; 8 bases line up with TRBD1. Germline V gene lookup returns CDR1 SGDLS and CDR2 YYNGEE. V shed 4 bases, J shed 3 bases, and the junction held 5 bases outside the gene matches. This CDR3 has 15 residues. CDR3 in amino acids: CASSTGQGDTGELFF. Here the CDR3 DNA reads TGTGCCAGCAGCACCGGACAGGGTGACACCGGGGAGCTGTTTTTT.

This sequence joins TRBV5-6 and TRBJ1-2; D may be TRBD1 (6 bases). Trimming took off 3 bases at V and 4 bases at J, with 10 bases between the two ends. This CDR3 comprises 13 residues. Germline V gene lookup returns CDR1 SGHDT and CDR2 YYEEEE. In DNA form, the CDR3 reads TGTGCCAGCAGCTACGACAGGTCCTATGGCTACACCTTC. Translated: CASSYDRSYGYTF.